This TCR beta chain was recorded in a study of tumor and adjacent non-tumor tissue in lung cancer. Study-level points and caveats: Compared with tumor, normal lung showed significantly lower TCR diversity. Tumor repertoires had a smaller top 100 clone share than normal lung.

TCRbeta libraries were built with three rounds of nested PCR, modified from ARM-PCR. TCRdb passed the multiplex PCR reads through MiXCR, listing each CDR3 protein once. The sample lists over 80,000 distinct CDR3 sequences, more than 80% occurring once. RNA was extracted from bulk tissue without any cell sorting. This non-tumor lung sample came from over 3 cm beyond the tumor edge. Donors were chemotherapy-naive, newly diagnosed lung cancer surgical patients in China, August–late 2014. This clonotype was observed a single time. Antigen: not known. CDR1 and CDR2 (germline): SQVTM, ANQGSEA. The CDR3 has 13 residues. Deletions cut 5 bases from V and 5 bases from J, with 12 bases between.

What was sequenced was distant non-tumor lung tissue. This TCR came from a man aged 55 to 70 with small cell lung cancer. The chain links TRBV29-1 to TRBJ2-2; D unresolved. The CDR3 bases are TGCAGCGTTTGGGTCCATCAGACCGGGGAGCTGTTTTTT. This codes for CSVWVHQTGELFF.